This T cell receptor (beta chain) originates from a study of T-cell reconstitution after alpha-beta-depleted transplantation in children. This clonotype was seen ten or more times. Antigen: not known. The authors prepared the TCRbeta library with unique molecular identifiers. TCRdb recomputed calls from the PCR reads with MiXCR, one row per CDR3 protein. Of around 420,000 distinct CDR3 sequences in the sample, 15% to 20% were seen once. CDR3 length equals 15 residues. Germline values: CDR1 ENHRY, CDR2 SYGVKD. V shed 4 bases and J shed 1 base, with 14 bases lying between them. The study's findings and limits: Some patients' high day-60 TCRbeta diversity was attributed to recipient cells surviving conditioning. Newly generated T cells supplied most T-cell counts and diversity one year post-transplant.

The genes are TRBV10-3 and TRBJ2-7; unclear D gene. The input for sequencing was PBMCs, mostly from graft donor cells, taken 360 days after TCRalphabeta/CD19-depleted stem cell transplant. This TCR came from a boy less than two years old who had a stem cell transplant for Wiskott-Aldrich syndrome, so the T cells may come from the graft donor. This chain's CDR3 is CAISVDLPGSYEQYF. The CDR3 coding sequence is TGTGCCATCAGTGTTGACTTACCTGGTTCCTACGAGCAGTACTTC.